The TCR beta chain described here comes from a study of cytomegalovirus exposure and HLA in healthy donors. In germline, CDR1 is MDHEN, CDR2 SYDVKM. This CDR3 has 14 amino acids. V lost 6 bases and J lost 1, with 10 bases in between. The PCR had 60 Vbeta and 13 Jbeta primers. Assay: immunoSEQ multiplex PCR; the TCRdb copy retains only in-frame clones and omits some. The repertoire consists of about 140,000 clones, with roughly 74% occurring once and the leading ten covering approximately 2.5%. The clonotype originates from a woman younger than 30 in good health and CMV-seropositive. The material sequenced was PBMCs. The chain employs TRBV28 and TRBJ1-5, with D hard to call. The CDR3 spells CASSAGLSNQPQHF. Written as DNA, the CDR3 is TGTGCCAGCAGCGCAGGACTCAGCAATCAGCCCCAGCATTTT.